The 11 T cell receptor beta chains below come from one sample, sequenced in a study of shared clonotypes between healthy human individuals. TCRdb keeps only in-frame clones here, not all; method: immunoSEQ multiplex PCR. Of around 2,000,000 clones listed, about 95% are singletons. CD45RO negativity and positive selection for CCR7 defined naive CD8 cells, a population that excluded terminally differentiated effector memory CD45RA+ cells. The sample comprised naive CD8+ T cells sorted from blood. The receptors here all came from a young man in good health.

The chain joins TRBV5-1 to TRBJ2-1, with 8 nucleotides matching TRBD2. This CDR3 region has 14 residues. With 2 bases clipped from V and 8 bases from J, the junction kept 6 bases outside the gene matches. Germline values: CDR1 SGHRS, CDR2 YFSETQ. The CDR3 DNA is TGCGCCAGCAGCTTTAGCGGGGTAGGCGATGAGCAGTTCTTC. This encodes CASSFSGVGDEQFF.

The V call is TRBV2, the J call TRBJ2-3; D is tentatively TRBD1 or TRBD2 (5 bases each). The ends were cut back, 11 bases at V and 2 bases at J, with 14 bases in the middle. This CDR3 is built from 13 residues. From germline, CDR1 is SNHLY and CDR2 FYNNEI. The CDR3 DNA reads TGTGCCGGACCCGGGACCAACACAGATACGCAGTATTTT. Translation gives CAGPGTNTDTQYF.

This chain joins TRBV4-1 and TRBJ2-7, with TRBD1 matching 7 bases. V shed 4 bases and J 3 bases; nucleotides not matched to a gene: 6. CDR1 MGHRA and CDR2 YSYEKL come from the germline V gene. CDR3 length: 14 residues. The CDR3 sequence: CASSRTGVGYEQYF. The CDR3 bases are TGCGCCAGCAGCCGAACAGGGGTAGGCTACGAGCAGTACTTC.

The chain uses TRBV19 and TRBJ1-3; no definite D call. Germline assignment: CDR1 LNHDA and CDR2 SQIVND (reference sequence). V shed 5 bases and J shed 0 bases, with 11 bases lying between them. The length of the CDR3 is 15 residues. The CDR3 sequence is CASSLPGSSGNTIYF. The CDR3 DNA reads TGTGCCAGTAGTCTCCCTGGATCCTCTGGAAACACCATATATTTT. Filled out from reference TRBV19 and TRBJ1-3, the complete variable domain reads DGGITQSPKYLFRKEGQNVTLSCEQNLNHDAMYWYRQDPGQGLRLIYYSQIVNDFQKGDIAEGYSVSREKKESFPLTVTSAQKNPTAFYLCASSLPGSSGNTIYFGEGSWLTVV.

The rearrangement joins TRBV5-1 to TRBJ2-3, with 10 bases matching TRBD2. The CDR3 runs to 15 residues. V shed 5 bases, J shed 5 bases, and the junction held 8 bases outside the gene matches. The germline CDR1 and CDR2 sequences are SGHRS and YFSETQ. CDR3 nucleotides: TGCGCCAGCAGTTCTACTAGCGGGAACAAAGATACGCAGTATTTT. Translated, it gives CASSSTSGNKDTQYF.

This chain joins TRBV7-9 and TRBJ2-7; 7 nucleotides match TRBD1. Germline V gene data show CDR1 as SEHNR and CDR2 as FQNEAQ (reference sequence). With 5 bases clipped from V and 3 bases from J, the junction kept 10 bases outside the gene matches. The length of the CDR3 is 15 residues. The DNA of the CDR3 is TGTGCCAGCAGCGCACCCGGGACAGTGCTCTACGAGCAGTACTTC. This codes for CASSAPGTVLYEQYF.

CDR3 sequence reads: CASSFGRGGSYEQYF. The CDR3 DNA reads TGTGCCAGCAGTTTTGGCAGGGGGGGCTCCTACGAGCAGTACTTC. The chain employs TRBV27 and TRBJ2-7; possibly TRBD1 or TRBD2 for D (7 bases each). The CDR3 totals 15 residues. The germline V gene encodes CDR1 MNHEY and CDR2 SMNVEV (reference sequence). V was cut by 3 bases and J by 0 bases, with 12 bases left in between.

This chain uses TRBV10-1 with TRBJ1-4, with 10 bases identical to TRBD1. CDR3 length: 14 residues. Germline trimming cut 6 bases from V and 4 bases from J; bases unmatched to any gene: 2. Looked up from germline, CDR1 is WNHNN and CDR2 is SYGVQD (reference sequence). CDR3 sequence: CASSGDRGNEKLFF. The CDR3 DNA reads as TGCGCCAGCAGCGGGGACAGGGGTAATGAAAAACTGTTTTTT.

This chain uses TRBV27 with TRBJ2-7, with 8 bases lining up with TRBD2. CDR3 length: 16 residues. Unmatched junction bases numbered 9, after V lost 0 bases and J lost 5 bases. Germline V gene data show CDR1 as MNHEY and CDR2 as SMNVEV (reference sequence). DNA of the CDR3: TGTGCCAGCAGTTTATCGTACCCGGGACTAGTAAACGAGCAGTACTTC. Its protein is CASSLSYPGLVNEQYF.

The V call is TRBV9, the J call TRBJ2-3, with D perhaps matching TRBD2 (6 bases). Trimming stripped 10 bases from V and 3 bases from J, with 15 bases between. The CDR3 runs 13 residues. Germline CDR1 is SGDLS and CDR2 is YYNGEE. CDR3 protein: CAGAGSVTDTQYF. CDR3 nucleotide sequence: TGTGCCGGGGCGGGATCGGTGACAGATACGCAGTATTTT.

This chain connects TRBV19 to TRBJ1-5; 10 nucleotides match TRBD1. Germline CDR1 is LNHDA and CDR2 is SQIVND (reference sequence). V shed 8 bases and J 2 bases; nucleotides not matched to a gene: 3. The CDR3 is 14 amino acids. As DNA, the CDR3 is TGTGCCAGTGGCGGACAGGGGGGCAATCAGCCCCAGCATTTT. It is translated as CASGGQGGNQPQHF.